This section outlines one T cell receptor beta chain sequence together with its context. A much larger clone differs from this one at a single base, so this may be a read error. Whenever a sample was processed, at least 6 million PBMCs were isolated. Germline V CDR1 and CDR2: SGHTA, FQGNSA. CDR3 length: 17 residues. V lost 1 base and J 2 bases, leaving 12 bases between the germline ends. A sample-barcoded 5' primer and a J-beta primer mix were used in a second PCR of roughly 7 to 12 cycles. TCRdb re-derived calls from the 5' RACE reads in MiXCR, one entry per CDR3 protein. The table records around 2 million distinct CDR3 sequences, approximately 40% of them present only once. The sample comes from a study of blood T cells in healthy people across ages.

Sequenced: blood. This rearrangement joins TRBV7-2 to TRBJ2-6; tentatively, D is TRBD1 (5 bases). The TCR originated in a human donor in good health. DNA for the CDR3: TGTGCCAGCAGCTTAGGGGGCGCTGGGACTGGGGCCAACGTCCTGACTTTC. Residues: CASSLGGAGTGANVLTF.